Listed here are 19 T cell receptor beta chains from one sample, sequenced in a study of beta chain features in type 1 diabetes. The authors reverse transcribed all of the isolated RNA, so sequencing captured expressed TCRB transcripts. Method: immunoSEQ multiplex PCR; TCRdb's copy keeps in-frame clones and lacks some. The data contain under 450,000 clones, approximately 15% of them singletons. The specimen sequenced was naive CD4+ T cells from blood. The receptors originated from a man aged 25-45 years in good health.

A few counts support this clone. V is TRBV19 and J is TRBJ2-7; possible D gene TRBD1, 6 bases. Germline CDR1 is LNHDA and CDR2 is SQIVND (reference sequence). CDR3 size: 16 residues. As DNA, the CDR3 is TGTGCCAGTAGTATAGATCAGTCAGGACAGCCGATCGACGAGAGAGTC. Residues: CASSIDQSGQPIDERV.

The DNA of the CDR3 is TGTGCCTGGAGTTCGCAGGGGGACCGCTACACCTTC. Translated: CAWSSQGDRYTF. The chain recombines TRBV30 with TRBJ1-2; 7 positions agree with TRBD1. In germline, CDR1 is GTSNPN, CDR2 SVGIG (reference sequence). This CDR3 is 12 amino acids long. Trimming removed 2 bases from V and 9 bases from J; junction bases left unmatched: 6.

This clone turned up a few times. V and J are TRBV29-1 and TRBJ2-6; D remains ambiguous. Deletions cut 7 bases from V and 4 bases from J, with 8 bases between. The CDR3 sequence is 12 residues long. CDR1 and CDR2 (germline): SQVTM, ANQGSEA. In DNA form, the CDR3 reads TGCAGCGGTGACGCCGGGGCCAACGTCCTGACTTTC. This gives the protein CSGDAGANVLTF.

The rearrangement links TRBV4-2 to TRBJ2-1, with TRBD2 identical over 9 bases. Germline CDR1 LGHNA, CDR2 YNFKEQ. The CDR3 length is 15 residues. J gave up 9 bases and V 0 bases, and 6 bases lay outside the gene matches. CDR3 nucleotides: TGTGCCAGCAGCCAAGAGAGGCTAGCGGGACGTGAGCAGTTCTTC. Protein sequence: CASSQERLAGREQFF.

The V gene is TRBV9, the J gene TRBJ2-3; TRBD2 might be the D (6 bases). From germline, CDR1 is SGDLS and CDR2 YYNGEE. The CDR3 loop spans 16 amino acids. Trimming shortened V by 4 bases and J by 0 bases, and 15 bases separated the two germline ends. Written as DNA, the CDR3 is TGTGCCAGCAGCCCCTGGGACGGGGGTAGCACAGATACGCAGTATTTT. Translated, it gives CASSPWDGGSTDTQYF.

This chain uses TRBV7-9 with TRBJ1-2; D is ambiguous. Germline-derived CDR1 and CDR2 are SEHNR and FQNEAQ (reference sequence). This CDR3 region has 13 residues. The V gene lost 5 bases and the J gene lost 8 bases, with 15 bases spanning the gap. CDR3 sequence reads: CASSQLSFYGYTF. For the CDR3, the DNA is TGTGCCAGCAGCCAACTATCTTTCTACGGCTACACCTTC.

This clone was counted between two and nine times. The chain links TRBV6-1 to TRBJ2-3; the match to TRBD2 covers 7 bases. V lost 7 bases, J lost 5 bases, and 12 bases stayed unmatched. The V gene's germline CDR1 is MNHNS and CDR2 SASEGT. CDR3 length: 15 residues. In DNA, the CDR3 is TGTGCCAGCACCCGGTACGGCGGGAGCGTAGATACGCAGTATTTT. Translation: CASTRYGGSVDTQYF.

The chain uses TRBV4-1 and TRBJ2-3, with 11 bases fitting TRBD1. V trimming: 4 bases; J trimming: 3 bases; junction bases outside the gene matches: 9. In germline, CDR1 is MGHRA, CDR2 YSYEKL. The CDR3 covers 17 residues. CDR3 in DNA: TGCGCCAGCAGCCCAATCGGGAGGGACAGGGGGACAGATACGCAGTATTTT. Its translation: CASSPIGRDRGTDTQYF.

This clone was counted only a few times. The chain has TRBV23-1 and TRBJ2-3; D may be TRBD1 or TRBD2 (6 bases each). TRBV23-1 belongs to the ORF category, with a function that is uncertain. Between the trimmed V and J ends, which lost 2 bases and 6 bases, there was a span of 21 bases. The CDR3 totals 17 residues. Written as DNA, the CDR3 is TGCGCCAGCAGTCAAGGACAGACCCATGGGAGGAGCGATACGCAGTATTTT. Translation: CASSQGQTHGRSDTQYF.

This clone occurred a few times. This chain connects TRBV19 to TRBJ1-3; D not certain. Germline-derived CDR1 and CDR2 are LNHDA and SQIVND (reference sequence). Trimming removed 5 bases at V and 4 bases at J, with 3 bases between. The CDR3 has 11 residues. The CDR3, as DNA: TGTGCCAGTAGTTACGGAAACACCATATATTTT. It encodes CASSYGNTIYF.

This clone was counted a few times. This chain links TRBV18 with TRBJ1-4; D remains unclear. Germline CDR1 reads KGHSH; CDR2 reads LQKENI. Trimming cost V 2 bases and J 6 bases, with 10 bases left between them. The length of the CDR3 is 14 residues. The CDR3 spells CASSPFSVDEKLFF. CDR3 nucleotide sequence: TGTGCCAGCTCACCATTTTCTGTGGATGAAAAACTGTTTTTT.

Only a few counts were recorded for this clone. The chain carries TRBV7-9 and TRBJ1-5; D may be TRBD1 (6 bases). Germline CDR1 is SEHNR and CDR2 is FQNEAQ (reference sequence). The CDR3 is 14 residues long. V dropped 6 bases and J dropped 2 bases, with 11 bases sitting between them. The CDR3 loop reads CASSIAGGNQPQHF. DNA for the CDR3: TGTGCCAGCAGTATCGCAGGGGGCAATCAGCCCCAGCATTTT.

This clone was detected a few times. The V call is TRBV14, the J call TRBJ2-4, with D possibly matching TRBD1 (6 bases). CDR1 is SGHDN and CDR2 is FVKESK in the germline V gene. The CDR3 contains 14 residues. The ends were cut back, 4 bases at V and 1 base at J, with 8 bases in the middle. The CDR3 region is CASSRTGAKNIQYF. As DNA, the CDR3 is TGTGCCAGCAGCCGAACAGGGGCCAAAAACATTCAGTACTTC.

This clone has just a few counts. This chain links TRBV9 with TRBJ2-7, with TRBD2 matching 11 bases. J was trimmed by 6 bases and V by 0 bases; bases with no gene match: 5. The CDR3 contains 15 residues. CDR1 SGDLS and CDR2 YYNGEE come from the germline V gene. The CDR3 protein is CASSVGSSGGLEQYF. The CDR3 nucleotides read TGTGCCAGCAGCGTAGGTTCTAGCGGGGGGCTCGAGCAGTACTTC.

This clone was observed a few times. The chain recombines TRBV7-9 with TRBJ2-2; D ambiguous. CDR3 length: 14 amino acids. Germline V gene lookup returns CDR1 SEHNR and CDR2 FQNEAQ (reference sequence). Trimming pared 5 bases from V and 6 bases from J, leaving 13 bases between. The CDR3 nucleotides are TGTGCCAGCAGCCTACTAAGCGCGGCCGGGGAGCTGTTTTTT. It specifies CASSLLSAAGELFF. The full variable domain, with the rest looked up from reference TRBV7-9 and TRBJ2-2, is DTGVSQNPRHKITKRGQNVTFRCDPISEHNRLYWYRQTLGQGPEFLTYFQNEAQLEKSRLLSDRFSAERPKGSFSTLEIQRTEQGDSAMYLCASSLLSAAGELFFGEGSRLTVL.

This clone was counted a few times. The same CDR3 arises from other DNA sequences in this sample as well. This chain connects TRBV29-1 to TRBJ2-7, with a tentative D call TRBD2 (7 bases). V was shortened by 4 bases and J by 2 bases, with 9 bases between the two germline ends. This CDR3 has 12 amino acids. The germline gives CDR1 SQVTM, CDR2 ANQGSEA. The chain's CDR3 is CSVVGGPYEQYF. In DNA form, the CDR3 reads TGCAGCGTTGTCGGGGGGCCCTACGAGCAGTACTTC.

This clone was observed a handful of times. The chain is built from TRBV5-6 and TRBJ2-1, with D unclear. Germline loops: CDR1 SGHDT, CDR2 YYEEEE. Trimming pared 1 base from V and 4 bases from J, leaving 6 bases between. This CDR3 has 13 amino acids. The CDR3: CASSLIAYNEQFF. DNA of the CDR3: TGTGCCAGCAGCTTGATCGCTTACAATGAGCAGTTCTTC.

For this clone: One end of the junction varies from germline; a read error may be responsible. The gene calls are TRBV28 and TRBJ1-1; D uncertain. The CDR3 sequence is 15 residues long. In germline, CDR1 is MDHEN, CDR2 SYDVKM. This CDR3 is CASSLLGGVNTEAFF. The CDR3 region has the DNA TGTGCCAGCAGTTTATTAGGTGGAGTGAATACTGAAGCTTTCTTT.

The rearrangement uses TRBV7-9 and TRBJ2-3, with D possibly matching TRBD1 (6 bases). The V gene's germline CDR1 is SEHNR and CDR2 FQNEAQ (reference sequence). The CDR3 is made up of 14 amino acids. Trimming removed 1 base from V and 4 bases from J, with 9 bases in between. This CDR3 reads CASSLDGGPDTQYF. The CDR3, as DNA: TGTGCCAGCAGCTTAGATGGGGGCCCAGATACGCAGTATTTT.